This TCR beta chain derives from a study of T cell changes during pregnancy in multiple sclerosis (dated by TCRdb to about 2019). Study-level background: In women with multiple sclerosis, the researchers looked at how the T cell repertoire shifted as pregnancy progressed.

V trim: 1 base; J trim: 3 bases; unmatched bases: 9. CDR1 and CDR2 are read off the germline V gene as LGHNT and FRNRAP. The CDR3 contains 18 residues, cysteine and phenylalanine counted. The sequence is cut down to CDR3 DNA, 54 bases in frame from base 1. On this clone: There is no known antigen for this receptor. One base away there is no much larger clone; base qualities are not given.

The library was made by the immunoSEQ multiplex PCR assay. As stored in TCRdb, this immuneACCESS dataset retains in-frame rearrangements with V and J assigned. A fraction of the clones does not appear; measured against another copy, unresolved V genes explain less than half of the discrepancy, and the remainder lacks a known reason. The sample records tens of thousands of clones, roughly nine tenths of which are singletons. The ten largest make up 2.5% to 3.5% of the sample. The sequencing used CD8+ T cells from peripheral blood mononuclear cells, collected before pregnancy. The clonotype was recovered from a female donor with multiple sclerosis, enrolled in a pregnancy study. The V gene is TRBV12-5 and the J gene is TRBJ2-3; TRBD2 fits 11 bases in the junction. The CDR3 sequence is CASGLGLAGTPVTDTQYF. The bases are TGTGCTAGTGGTTTGGGACTAGCGGGGACCCCGGTTACAGATACGCAGTATTTT.